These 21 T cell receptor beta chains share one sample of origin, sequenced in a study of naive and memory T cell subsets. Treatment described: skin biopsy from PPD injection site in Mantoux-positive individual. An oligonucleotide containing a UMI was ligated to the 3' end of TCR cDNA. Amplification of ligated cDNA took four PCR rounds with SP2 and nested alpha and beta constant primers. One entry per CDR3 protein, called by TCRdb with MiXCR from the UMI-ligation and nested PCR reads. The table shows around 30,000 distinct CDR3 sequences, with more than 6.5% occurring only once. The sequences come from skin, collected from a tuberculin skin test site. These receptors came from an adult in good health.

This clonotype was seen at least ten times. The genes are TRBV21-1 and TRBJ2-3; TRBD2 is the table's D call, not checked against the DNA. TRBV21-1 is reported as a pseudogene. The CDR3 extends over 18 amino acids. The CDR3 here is CASSKVRPAGDSVDTQYF. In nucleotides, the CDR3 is TGTGCCAGCAGCAAAGTACGACCAGCGGGGGACTCTGTAGATACGCAGTATTTT.

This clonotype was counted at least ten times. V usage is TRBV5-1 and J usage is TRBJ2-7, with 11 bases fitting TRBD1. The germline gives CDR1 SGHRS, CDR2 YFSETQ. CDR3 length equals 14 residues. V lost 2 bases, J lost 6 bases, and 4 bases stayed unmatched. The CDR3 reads CASSFRGQGGEQYF. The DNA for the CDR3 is TGCGCCAGCAGCTTCCGGGGACAGGGGGGCGAGCAGTACTTC.

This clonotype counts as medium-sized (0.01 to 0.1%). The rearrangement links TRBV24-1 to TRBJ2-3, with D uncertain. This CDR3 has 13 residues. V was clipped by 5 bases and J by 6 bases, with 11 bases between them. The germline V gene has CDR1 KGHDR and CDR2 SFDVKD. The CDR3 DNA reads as TGTGCCACCAGTGGCCCCGATTCGGATACGCAGTATTTT. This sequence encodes CATSGPDSDTQYF.

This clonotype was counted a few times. The CDR3 DNA reads as TGTGCCAGCTCACCGCATCGAGTTGGCACAGATACGCAGTATTTT. Protein sequence: CASSPHRVGTDTQYF. The chain has TRBV18 and TRBJ2-3; D uncertain. Trimming shortened V by 3 bases and J by 1 base, and 11 bases separated the two germline ends. The germline CDR1 and CDR2 sequences are KGHSH and LQKENI. CDR3 length: 15 residues.

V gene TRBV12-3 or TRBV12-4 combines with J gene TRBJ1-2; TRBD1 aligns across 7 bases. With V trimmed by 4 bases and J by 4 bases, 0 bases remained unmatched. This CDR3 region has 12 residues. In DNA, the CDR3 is TGTGCCAGCAGTTCAGGGGGCTATGGCTACACCTTC. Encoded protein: CASSSGGYGYTF.

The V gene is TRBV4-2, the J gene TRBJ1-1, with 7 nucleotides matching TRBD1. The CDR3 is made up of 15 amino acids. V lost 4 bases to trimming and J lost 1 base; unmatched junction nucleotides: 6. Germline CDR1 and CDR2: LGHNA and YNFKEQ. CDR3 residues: CASSPTGLGNTEAFF. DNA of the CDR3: TGTGCCAGCAGCCCGACAGGGCTTGGGAACACTGAAGCTTTCTTT.

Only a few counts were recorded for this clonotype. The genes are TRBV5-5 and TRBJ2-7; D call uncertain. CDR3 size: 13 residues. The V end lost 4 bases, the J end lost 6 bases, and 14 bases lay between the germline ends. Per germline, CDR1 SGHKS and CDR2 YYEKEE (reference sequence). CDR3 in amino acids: CASSTHGTSEQYF. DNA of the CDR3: TGTGCCAGCAGCACTCACGGTACATCCGAGCAGTACTTC. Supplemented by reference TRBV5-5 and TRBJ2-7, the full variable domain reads DAGVTQSPTHLIKTRGQQVTLRCSPISGHKSVSWYQQVLGQGPQFIFQYYEKEERGRGNFPDRFSARQFPNYSSELNVNALLLGDSALYLCASSTHGTSEQYFGPGTRLTVT.

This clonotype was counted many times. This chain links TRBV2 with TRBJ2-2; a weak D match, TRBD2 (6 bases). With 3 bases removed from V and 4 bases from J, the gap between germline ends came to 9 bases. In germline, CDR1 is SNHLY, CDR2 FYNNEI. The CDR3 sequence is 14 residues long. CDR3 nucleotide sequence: TGTGCCAGCAGTGAGGAGGGGTTCACCGGGGAGCTGTTTTTT. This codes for CASSEEGFTGELFF.

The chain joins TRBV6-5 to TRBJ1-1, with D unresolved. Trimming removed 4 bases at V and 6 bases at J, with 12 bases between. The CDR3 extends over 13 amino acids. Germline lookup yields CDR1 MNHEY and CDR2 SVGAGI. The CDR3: CASSSHVWAEAFF. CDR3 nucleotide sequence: TGTGCCAGCAGTTCCCACGTTTGGGCTGAAGCTTTCTTT.

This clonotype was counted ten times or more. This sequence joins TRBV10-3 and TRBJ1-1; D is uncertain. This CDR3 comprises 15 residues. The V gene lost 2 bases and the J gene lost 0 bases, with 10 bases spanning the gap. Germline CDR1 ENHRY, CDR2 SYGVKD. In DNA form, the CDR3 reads TGTGCCATCAGTGAGCCCCGGGCCTTGAACACTGAAGCTTTCTTT. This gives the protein CAISEPRALNTEAFF.

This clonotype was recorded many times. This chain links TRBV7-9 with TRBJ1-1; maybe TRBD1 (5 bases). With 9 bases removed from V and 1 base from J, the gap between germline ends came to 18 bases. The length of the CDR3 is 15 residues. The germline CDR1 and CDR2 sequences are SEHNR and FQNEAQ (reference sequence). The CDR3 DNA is TGTGCCAGTACTCGTGTTGGGGGGGAGAACACTGAAGCTTTCTTT. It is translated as CASTRVGGENTEAFF. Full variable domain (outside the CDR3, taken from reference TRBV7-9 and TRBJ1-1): DTGVSQNPRHKITKRGQNVTFRCDPISEHNRLYWYRQTLGQGPEFLTYFQNEAQLEKSRLLSDRFSAERPKGSFSTLEIQRTEQGDSAMYLCASTRVGGENTEAFFGQGTRLTVV.

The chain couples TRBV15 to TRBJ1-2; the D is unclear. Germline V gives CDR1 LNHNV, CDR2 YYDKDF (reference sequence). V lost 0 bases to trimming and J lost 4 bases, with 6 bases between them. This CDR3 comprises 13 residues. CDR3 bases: TGTGCCACCAGCAGAGACAGGCTCTATGGCTACACCTTC. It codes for CATSRDRLYGYTF.

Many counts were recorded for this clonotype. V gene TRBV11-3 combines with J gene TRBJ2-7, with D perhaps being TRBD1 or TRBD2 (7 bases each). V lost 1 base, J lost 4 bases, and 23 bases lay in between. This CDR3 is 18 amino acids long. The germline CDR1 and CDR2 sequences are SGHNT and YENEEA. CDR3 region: CASSLGGTDLSGRYEQYF. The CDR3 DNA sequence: TGTGCCAGCAGCTTAGGAGGGACAGACCTATCCGGGAGGTACGAGCAGTACTTC.

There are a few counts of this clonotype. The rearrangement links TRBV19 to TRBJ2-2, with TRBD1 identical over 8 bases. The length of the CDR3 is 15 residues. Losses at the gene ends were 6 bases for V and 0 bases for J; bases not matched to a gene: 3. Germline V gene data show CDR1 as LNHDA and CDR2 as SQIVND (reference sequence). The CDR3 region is CASRPGQANTGELFF. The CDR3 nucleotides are TGTGCCAGTAGGCCGGGACAGGCGAACACCGGGGAGCTGTTTTTT.

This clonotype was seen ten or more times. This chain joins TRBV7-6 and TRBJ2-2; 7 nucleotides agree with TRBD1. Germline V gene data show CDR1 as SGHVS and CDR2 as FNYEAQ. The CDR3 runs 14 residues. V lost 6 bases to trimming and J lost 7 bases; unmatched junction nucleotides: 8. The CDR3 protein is CASRSQGLYGELFF. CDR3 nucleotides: TGTGCCAGCAGATCACAGGGGTTGTACGGGGAGCTGTTTTTT. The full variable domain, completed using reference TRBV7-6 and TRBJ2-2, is GAGVSQSPRYKVTKRGQDVALRCDPISGHVSLYWYRQALGQGPEFLTYFNYEAQQDKSGLPNDRFSAERPEGSISTLTIQRTEQRDSAMYRCASRSQGLYGELFFGEGSRLTVL.

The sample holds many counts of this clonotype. The CDR3 DNA follows: TGTGCCAGCAGTCCCGGGACCAACCAAGAGACCCAGTACTTC. As protein: CASSPGTNQETQYF. The gene calls are TRBV27 and TRBJ2-5, with D possibly called TRBD1 or TRBD2 (5 bases each). CDR1 is MNHEY, CDR2 SMNVEV, per germline (reference sequence). V lost 5 bases and J 0 bases, leaving 10 bases between the germline ends. This CDR3 contains 14 residues.

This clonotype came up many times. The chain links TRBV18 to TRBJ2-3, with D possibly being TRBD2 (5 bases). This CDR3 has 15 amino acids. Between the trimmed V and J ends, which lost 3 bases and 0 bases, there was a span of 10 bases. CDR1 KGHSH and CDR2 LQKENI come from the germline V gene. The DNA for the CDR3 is TGTGCCAGCTCACCCGACTACCTAAGCACAGATACGCAGTATTTT. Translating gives CASSPDYLSTDTQYF.

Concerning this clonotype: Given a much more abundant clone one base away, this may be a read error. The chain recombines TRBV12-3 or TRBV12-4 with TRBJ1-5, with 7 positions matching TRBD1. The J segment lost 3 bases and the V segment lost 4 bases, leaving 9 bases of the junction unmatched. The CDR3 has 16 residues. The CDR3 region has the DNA TGTGCCAGCAGTTCCTGGGACAGAGGAACCAATCAGCCCCAGCATTTT. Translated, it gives CASSSWDRGTNQPQHF.

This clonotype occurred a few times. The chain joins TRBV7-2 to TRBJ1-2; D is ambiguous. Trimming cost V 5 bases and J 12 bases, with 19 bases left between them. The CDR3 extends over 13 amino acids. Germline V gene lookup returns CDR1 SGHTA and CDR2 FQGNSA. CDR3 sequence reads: CASSPYRTVSHTF. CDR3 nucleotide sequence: TGTGCCAGCAGCCCATACCGTACAGTTAGTCACACCTTC.

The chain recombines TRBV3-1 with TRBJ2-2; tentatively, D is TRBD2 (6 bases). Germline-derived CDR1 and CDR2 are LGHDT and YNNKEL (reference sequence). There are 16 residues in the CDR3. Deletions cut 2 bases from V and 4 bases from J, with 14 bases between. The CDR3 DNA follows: TGTGCCAGCAGCCAATCCCGGGGGTGGGGCACCGGGGAGCTGTTTTTT. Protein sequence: CASSQSRGWGTGELFF.

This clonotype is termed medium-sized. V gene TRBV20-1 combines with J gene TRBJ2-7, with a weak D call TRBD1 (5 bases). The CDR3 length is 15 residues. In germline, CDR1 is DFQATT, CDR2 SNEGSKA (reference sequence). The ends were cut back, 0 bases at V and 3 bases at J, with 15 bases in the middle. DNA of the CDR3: TGCAGTGCTAGAGATGCAGGACATGGGGACTACGAGCAGTACTTC. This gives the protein CSARDAGHGDYEQYF.